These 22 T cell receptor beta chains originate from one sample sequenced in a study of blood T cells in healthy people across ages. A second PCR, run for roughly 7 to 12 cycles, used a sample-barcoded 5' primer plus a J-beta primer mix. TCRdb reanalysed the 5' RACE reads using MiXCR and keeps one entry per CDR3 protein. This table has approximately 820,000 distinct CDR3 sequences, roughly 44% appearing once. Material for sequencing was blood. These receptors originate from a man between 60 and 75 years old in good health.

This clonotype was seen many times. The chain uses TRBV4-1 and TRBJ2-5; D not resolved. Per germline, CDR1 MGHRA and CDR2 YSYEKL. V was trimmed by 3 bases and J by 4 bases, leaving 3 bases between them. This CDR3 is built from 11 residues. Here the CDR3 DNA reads TGCGCCAGCAGCCATGGAGAGACCCAGTACTTC. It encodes CASSHGETQYF.

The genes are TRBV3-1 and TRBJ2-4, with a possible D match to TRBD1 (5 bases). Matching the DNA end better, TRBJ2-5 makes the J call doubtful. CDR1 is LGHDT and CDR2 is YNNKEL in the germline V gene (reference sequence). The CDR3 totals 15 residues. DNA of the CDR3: TGTGCCAGCAGCCAAGATTTTCGAAAGGGGGAGACCCAGTACTTC. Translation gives CASSQDFRKGETQYF.

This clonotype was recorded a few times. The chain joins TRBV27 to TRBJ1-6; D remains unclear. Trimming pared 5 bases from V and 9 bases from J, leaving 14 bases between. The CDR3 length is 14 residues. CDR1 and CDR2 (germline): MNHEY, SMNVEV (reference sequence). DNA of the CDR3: TGTGCCAGCAGTCTCGGGTCCGCAGGTTCACCCCTCCACTTT. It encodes CASSLGSAGSPLHF.

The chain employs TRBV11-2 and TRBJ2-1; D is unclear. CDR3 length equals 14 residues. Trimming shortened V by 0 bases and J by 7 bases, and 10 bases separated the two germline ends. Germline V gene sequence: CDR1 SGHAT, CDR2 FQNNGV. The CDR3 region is CASSLDFDLNEQFF. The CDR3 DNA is TGTGCCAGCAGCTTAGATTTCGACTTAAATGAGCAGTTCTTC.

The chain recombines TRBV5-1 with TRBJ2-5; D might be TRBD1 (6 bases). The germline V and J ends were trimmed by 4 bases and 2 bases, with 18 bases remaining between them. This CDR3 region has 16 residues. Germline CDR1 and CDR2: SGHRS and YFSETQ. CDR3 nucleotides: TGCGCCAGCAGCGGAACGGGACAAATAACGCAAGAGACCCAGTACTTC. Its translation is CASSGTGQITQETQYF. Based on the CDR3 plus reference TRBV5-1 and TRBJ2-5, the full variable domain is KAGVTQTPRYLIKTRGQQVTLSCSPISGHRSVSWYQQTPGQGLQFLFEYFSETQRNKGNFPGRFSGRQFSNSRSEMNVSTLELGDSALYLCASSGTGQITQETQYFGPGTRLLVL.

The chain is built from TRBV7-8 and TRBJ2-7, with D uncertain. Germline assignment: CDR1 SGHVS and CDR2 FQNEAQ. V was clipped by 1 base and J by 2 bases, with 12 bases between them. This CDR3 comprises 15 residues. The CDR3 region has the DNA TGTGCCAGCAGCTTAGAGCTAACTCAGACCTACGAGCAGTACTTC. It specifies CASSLELTQTYEQYF.

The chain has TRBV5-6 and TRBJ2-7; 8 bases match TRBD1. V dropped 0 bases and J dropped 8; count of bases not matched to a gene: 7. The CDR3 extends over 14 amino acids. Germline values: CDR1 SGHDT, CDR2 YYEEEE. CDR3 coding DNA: TGTGCCAGCAGCTTGGCGGGACAGGCCATCCAGCAGTACTTC. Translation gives CASSLAGQAIQQYF. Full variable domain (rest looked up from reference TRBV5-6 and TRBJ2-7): DAGVTQSPTHLIKTRGQQVTLRCSPKSGHDTVSWYQQALGQGPQFIFQYYEEEERQRGNFPDRFSGHQFPNYSSELNVNALLLGDSALYLCASSLAGQAIQQYFGPGTRLTVT.

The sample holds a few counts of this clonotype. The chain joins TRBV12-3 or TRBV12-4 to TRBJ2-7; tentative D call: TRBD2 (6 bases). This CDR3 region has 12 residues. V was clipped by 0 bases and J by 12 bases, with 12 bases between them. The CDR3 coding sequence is TGTGCCAGCAGTTTAGCGGGGGGAGGTACGTACTTC. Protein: CASSLAGGGTYF.

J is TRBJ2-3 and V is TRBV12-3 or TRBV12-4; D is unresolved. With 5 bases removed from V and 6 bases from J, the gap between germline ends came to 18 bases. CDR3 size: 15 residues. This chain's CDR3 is CASSLIKSTPDTQYF. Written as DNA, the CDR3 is TGTGCCAGCAGTCTCATCAAGTCCACCCCGGATACGCAGTATTTT.

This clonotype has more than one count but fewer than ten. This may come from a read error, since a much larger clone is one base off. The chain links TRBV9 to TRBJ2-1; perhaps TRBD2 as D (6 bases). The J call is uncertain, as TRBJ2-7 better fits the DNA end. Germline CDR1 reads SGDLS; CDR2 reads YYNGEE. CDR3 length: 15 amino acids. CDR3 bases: TGTGCCAGCAGCGTAGGGACTATCGCCTACAATGAGCAGTACTTC. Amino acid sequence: CASSVGTIAYNEQYF.

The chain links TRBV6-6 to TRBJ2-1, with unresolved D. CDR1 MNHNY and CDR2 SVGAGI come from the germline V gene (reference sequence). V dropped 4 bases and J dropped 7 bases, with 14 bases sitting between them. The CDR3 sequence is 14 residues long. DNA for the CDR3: TGTGCCAGCAGTTTTGGTACGCTCGGTAATGAGCAGTTCTTC. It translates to CASSFGTLGNEQFF.

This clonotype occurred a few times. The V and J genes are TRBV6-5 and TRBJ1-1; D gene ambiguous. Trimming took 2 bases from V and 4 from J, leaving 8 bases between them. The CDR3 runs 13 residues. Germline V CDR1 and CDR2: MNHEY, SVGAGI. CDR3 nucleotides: TGTGCCAGCAGTTACGGGTGGGCCACTGAAGCTTTCTTT. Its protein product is CASSYGWATEAFF.

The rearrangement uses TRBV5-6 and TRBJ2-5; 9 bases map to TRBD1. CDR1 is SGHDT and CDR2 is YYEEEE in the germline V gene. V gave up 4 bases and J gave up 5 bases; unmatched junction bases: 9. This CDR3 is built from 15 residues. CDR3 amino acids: CASSNYTGGRETQYF. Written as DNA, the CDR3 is TGTGCCAGCAGCAATTACACAGGGGGCCGGGAGACCCAGTACTTC. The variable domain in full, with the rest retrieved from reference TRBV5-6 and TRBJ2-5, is DAGVTQSPTHLIKTRGQQVTLRCSPKSGHDTVSWYQQALGQGPQFIFQYYEEEERQRGNFPDRFSGHQFPNYSSELNVNALLLGDSALYLCASSNYTGGRETQYFGPGTRLLVL.

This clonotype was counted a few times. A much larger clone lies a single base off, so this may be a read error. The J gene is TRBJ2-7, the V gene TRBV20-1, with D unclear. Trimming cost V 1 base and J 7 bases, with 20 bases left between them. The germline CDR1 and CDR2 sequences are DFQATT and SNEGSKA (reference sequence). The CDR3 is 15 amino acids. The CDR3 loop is CSARAVFVQNNEQYF. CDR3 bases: TGCAGTGCTAGAGCGGTCTTCGTCCAGAACAATGAGCAGTACTTC.

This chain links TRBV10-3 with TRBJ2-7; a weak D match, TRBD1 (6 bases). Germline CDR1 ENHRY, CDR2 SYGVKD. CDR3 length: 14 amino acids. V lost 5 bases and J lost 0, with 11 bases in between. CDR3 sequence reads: CAISRDTVSYEQYF. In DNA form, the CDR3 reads TGTGCCATCAGTAGGGACACCGTCTCCTACGAGCAGTACTTC.

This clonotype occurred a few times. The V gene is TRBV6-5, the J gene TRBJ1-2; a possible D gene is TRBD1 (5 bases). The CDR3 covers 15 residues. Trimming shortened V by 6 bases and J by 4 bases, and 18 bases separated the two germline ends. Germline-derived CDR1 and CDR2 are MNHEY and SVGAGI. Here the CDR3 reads CASSPDSSTPYGYTF. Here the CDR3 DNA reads TGTGCCAGCAGCCCCGACAGCTCTACTCCCTATGGCTACACCTTC.

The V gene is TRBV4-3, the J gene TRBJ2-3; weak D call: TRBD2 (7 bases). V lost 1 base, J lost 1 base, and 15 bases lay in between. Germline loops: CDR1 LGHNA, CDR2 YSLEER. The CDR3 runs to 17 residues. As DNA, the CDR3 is TGCGCCAGCAGCCAAGCCCCCAAGGGGGGGGGCACAGATACGCAGTATTTT. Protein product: CASSQAPKGGGTDTQYF.

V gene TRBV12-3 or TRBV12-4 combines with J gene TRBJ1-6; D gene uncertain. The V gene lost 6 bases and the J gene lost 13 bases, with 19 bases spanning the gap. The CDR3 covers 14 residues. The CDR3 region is CASRIRRSGCPLHF. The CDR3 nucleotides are TGTGCCAGCAGAATAAGGCGGTCAGGTTGTCCCCTCCACTTT.

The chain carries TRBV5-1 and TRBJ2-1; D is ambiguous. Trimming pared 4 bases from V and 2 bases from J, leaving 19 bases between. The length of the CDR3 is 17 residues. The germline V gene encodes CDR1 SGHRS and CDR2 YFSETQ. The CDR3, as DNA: TGCGCCAGCAGCCCCCCAGTGGGCAGCCGGCCCTACAATGAGCAGTTCTTC. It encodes CASSPPVGSRPYNEQFF. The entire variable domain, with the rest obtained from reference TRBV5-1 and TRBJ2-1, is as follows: KAGVTQTPRYLIKTRGQQVTLSCSPISGHRSVSWYQQTPGQGLQFLFEYFSETQRNKGNFPGRFSGRQFSNSRSEMNVSTLELGDSALYLCASSPPVGSRPYNEQFFGPGTRLTVL.

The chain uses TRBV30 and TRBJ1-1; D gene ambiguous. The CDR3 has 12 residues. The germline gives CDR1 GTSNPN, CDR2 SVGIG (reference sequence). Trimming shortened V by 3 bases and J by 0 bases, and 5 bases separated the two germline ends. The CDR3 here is CAWRQMNTEAFF. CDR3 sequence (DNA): TGTGCCTGGAGACAGATGAACACTGAAGCTTTCTTT.

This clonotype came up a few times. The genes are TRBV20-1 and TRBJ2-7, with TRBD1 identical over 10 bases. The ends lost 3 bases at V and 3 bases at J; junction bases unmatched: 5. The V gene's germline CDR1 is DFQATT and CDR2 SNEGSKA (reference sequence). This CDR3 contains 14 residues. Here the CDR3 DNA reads TGCAGTGCTAGCCGGACAGGGGGGATCTACGAGCAGTACTTC. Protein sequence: CSASRTGGIYEQYF.

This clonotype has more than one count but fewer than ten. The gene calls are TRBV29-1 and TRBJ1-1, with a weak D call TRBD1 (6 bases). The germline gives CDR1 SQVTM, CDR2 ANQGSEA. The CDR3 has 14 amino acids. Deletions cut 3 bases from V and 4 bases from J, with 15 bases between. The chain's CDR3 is CSVEKAGGITEAFF. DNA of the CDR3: TGCAGCGTTGAGAAGGCGGGGGGCATCACTGAAGCTTTCTTT. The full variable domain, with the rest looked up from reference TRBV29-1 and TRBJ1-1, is SAVISQKPSRDICQRGTSLTIQCQVDSQVTMMFWYRQQPGQSLTLIATANQGSEATYESGFVIDKFPISRPNLTFSTLTVSNMSPEDSSIYLCSVEKAGGITEAFFGQGTRLTVV.